This is a list of T cell receptor beta chains from one sample in a study of blood T cells in healthy people across ages. One entry per CDR3 protein results from TCRdb running MiXCR on the 5' RACE reads. The data show about 1,000,000 distinct CDR3 sequences, around 45% seen once. The source material was blood. The source of these receptors is a woman between 55 and 75 years old in good health. The CDR3 runs from the conserved cysteine through the conserved F or W. The D gene is left open where the match is weak. Size values are once, few and many counts, or a class for expanded clones, and some rows have none.

len	v_gene	j_gene	d_gene	abundance	CDR3nt	CDR3aa
16	TRBV20-1	TRBJ2-5	NA	NA	TGCAGTGCTAGATCGTTTCGGCAAGGGGGGCAAGAGACCCAGTACTTC	CSARSFRQGGQETQYF
16	TRBV6-2/TRBV6-3	TRBJ2-5	TRBD2	NA	TGTGCCAGCAGAGTACTAGCGGGGGGGCCCCGAGAGACCCAGTACTTC	CASRVLAGGPRETQYF
15	TRBV28	TRBJ2-1	TRBD1	many	TGTGCCAGCAGTTTAAGAGGGGGCTGGACTAATGAGCAGTTCTTC	CASSLRGGWTNEQFF
14	TRBV28	TRBJ1-6	TRBD1	few	TGTGCCAGCAGTTTGACAGGGGAAAATTCGCCCCTCCACTTT	CASSLTGENSPLHF
16	TRBV4-1	TRBJ2-4	NA	NA	TGCGCCAGCAGCCAAGGGCCCATGGATGCCAAAAACATTCAGTACTTC	CASSQGPMDAKNIQYF
15	TRBV6-5	TRBJ2-2	NA	once	TGTGCCAGCAGGCGGGGAATAGCGGACACCGGGGAGCTGTTTTTT	CASRRGIADTGELFF
17	TRBV6-5	TRBJ2-7	TRBD2	NA	TGTGCCAGCATTATGGAGACTAGCGGGATGAAGTCCTACGAGCAGTACTTC	CASIMETSGMKSYEQYF
14	TRBV21-1	TRBJ2-7	NA	NA	TGTGCCAGCAGCCAGAAGGCAGGTTCCTACGAGCAGTACTTC	CASSQKAGSYEQYF
14	TRBV6-1	TRBJ1-5	TRBD1	NA	TGTGCCAGCAGTGGCGGGACAGTTAATCAGCCCCAGCATTTT	CASSGGTVNQPQHF
13	TRBV25-1	TRBJ2-3	NA	NA	TGTGCCAGCAGTGGTCCTAGGGGGGATACGCAGTATTTT	CASSGPRGDTQYF
14	TRBV27	TRBJ1-2	NA	NA	TGTGCCAGCAGCCGTTCAGGGGAGAACTATGGCTACACCTTC	CASSRSGENYGYTF
14	TRBV28	TRBJ2-5	TRBD1	NA	TGTGCCAGCAGCTCCGGACAGGATCCAGAGACCCAGTACTTC	CASSSGQDPETQYF
14	TRBV27	TRBJ2-7	TRBD1	NA	TGTGCCAGCAGCCAGGGACAGGTTGGGGTCGAGCAGTACTTC	CASSQGQVGVEQYF
13	TRBV6-4	TRBJ1-4	NA	NA	TGTGCCAGCAGTGACGGATATAATGAAAAACTGTTTTTT	CASSDGYNEKLFF
14	TRBV5-1	TRBJ2-7	NA	NA	TGCGCCAGCAGCTACAGGGGACTACAGTACGAGCAGTACTTC	CASSYRGLQYEQYF
15	TRBV4-2	TRBJ2-1	NA	few	TGTGCCAGCAGCCGTGAGGTCGAAAGGAACAATGAGCAGTTCTTC	CASSREVERNNEQFF
13	TRBV30	TRBJ1-2	NA	NA	TGTGCCTCCCCCCTTGACAGGAACTATGGCTACACCTTC	CASPLDRNYGYTF
16	TRBV4-1	TRBJ2-5	NA	NA	TGCGCCAGCAGCCAAGATGGTACAGGGTTGATGGAGACCCAGTACTTC	CASSQDGTGLMETQYF
13	TRBV29-1	TRBJ1-1	NA	few	TGCAGCGTTGAATGGGGGAGCAACACTGAAGCTTTCTTT	CSVEWGSNTEAFF
18	TRBV6-7	TRBJ2-5	TRBD2	few	TGTGCCAGCAGTTATGGGACTAGCGGGAGGGCCGATCAAGAGACCCAGTACTTC	CASSYGTSGRADQETQYF
14	TRBV5-6	TRBJ2-7	NA	NA	TGTGCCAGCCGCCGAAGGGGAGGCGACTACGAGCAGTACTTC	CASRRRGGDYEQYF
13	TRBV7-8	TRBJ2-1	NA	NA	TGTGCCAGCAGCGAGACAGTTTCGGGTGAGCAGTTCTTC	CASSETVSGEQFF
14	TRBV12-3/TRBV12-4	TRBJ2-3	NA	NA	TGTGCCAGCACCCGGTTGGGGGGCGGGGATACGCAGTATTTT	CASTRLGGGDTQYF
17	TRBV24-1	TRBJ2-4	TRBD1	few	TGTGCCACCAGTGATTCGTCGACAGGGGAAGCCAAAAACATTCAGTACTTC	CATSDSSTGEAKNIQYF
15	TRBV4-2	TRBJ2-1	TRBD2	NA	TGTCCCAGCAGCCGGGGACTAGCGGGAGGACTTGAGCAGTTCTTC	CPSSRGLAGGLEQFF
15	TRBV3-1	TRBJ2-2	TRBD2	many	TGTGCCAGCAGCCTACTAGCGGGAGGCGCCGGGGAGCTGTTTTTT	CASSLLAGGAGELFF
14	TRBV25-1	TRBJ1-1	TRBD1	few	TGTGCCAGCAGTGAATTGGGGACAGACACTGAAGCTTTCTTT	CASSELGTDTEAFF
15	TRBV6-2/TRBV6-3	TRBJ2-5	TRBD1	NA	TGTGCCAGCAGCATCGTCGGGACAGGGGCAGAGACCCAGTACTTC	CASSIVGTGAETQYF
15	TRBV6-2/TRBV6-3	TRBJ2-5	TRBD2	many	TGTGCCAGCGGGTACTTTAGGACTAGCTTCGAGACCCAGTACTTC	CASGYFRTSFETQYF
13	TRBV6-1	TRBJ2-7	NA	NA	TGTGCCAGCACCCTCCCGCCTAGCTACGAGCAGTACTTC	CASTLPPSYEQYF
17	TRBV12-5	TRBJ1-1	TRBD1	once	TGTGCTAGTGGTTTGTTCTCACAGGGGGTTAGGAGCACTGAAGCTTTCTTT	CASGLFSQGVRSTEAFF
14	TRBV29-1	TRBJ2-7	NA	few	TGCAGCGTTCAGGAGGGACACGGCGGCGGCGAGCAGTACTTC	CSVQEGHGGGEQYF
13	TRBV2	TRBJ2-5	NA	few	TGTGCCAGCACGGACACGGGCCAAGAGACCCAGTACTTC	CASTDTGQETQYF
18	TRBV29-1	TRBJ2-7	TRBD1	NA	TGCAGCGTTGAAGATCCATCTTTTATGGCAGGGGGACCCCGCGAGCAGTACTTC	CSVEDPSFMAGGPREQYF
18	TRBV5-1	TRBJ2-5	TRBD2	few	TGCGCCAGCAGCTTGGTCGCAGCGGGAGGACGTTCGCGAGAGACCCAGTACTTC	CASSLVAAGGRSRETQYF
17	TRBV4-1	TRBJ2-7	TRBD1	NA	TGCGCCAGCAGCCAAGTTCTTGCAGGGGGTACCACCTACGAGCAGTACTTC	CASSQVLAGGTTYEQYF
16	TRBV11-2	TRBJ2-3	TRBD2	NA	TGTGCCAGCAGCTTAATGATGAGGGAGGGCCCAGATACGCAGTATTTT	CASSLMMREGPDTQYF